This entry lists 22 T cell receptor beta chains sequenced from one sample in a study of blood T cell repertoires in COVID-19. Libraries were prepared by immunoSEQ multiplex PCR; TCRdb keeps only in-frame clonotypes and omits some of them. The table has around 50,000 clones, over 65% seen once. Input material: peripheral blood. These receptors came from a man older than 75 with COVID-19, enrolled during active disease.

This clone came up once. For the CDR3, the DNA is TGTGCCAGCAGCTTATCACTAGCGGGGAGCCAGAATGAGCAGTTCTTC. Translation: CASSLSLAGSQNEQFF. V gene TRBV7-9 combines with J gene TRBJ2-1; TRBD2 matches at 10 bases. Germline values: CDR1 SEHNR, CDR2 FQNEAQ (reference sequence). The CDR3 covers 16 residues. Trimming removed 2 bases from V and 7 bases from J; junction bases left unmatched: 8.

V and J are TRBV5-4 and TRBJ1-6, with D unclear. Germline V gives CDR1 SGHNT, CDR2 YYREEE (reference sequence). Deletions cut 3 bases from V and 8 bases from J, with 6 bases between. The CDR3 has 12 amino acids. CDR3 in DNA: TGTGCCAGCAGCTCCGGGGATTCACCCCTCCACTTT. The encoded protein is CASSSGDSPLHF.

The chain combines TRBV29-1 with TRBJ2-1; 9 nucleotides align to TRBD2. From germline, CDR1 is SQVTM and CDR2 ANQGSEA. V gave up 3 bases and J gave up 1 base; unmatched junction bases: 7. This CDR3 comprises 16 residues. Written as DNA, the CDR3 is TGCAGCGTTGACGGCGGGAGGGAAGGATCCTACAATGAGCAGTTCTTC. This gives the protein CSVDGGREGSYNEQFF.

CDR3: CASSSGQGGTYEQYF. CDR3 DNA: TGCGCCAGCAGCTCGGGACAGGGAGGAACCTACGAGCAGTACTTC. The rearrangement uses TRBV5-1 and TRBJ2-7; TRBD1 matches 9 bases. CDR1 is SGHRS and CDR2 is YFSETQ in the germline V gene. The junction had 6 bases not matched to a gene; V was cut back by 3 bases and J by 2 bases. The CDR3 has 15 amino acids.

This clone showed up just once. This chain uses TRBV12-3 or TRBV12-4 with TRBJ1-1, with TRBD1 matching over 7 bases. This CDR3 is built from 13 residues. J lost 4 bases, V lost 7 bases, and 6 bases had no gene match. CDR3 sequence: CASTRGTVTEAFF. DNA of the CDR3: TGTGCCAGCACCCGAGGGACAGTCACTGAAGCTTTCTTT.

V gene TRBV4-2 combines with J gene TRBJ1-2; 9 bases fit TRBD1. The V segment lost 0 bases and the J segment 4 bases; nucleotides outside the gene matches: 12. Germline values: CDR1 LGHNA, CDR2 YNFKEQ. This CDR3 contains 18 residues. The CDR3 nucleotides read TGTGCCAGCAGCCAAGAAGCGGGACAGGGACCGAGGGGCTATGGCTACACCTTC. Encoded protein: CASSQEAGQGPRGYGYTF.

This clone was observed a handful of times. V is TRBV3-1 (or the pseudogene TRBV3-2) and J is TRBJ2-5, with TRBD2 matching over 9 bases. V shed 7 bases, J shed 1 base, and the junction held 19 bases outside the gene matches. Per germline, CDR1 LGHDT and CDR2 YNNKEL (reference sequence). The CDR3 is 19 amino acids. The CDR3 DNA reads TGTGCCAGCACCCAGAGTCTTAAAATTAGCGGGAGTCGCCAAGAGACCCAGTACTTC. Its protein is CASTQSLKISGSRQETQYF.

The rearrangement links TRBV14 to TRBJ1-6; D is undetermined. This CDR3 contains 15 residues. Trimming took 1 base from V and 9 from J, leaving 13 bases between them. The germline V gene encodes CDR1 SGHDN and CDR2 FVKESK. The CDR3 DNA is TGTGCCAGCAGCCAAGGGGTGGAGGACGGTTCACCCCTCCACTTT. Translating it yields CASSQGVEDGSPLHF.

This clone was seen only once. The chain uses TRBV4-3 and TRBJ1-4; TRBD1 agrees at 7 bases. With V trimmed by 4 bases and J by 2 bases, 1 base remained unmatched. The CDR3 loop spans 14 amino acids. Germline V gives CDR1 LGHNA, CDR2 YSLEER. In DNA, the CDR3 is TGCGCCAGCAGCCCAGGGGGGACTAATGAAAAACTGTTTTTT. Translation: CASSPGGTNEKLFF.

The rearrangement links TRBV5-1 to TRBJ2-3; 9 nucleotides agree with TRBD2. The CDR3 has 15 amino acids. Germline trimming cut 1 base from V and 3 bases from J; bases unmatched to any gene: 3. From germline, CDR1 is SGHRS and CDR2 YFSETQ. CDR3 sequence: CASSLWLAGTDTQYF. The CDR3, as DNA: TGCGCCAGCAGCTTGTGGCTAGCGGGGACAGATACGCAGTATTTT.

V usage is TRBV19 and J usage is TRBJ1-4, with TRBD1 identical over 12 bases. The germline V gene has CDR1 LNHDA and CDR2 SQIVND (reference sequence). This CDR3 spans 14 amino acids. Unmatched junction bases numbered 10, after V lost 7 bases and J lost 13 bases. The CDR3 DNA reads TGTGCCAGTACTCCCGGGACAGGGGGCGCGGGACTGTTTTTT. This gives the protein CASTPGTGGAGLFF.

CDR3 sequence: CASSLSRLGAPGYEQFF. As DNA, the CDR3 is TGTGCCAGCAGTTTGTCCCGGTTAGGGGCCCCAGGGTACGAGCAGTTCTTC. The gene calls are TRBV28 and TRBJ2-1; perhaps TRBD1 as D (5 bases). V was pared by 3 bases and J by 10 bases, with 25 bases between. The V gene's germline CDR1 is MDHEN and CDR2 SYDVKM. This CDR3 contains 17 residues.

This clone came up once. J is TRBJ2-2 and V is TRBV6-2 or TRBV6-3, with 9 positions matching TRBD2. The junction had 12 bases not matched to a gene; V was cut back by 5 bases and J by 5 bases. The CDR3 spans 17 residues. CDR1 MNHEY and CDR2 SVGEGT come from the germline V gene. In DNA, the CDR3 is TGTGCCAGCAGTCCGGCGGTAGCGGGAGCATATACCGGGGAGCTGTTTTTT. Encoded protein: CASSPAVAGAYTGELFF.

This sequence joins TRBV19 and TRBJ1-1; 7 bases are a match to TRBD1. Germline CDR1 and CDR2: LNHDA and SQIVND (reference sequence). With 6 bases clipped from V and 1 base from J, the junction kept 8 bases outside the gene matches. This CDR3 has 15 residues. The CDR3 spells CASRPDRVENTEAFF. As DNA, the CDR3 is TGTGCCAGTAGGCCCGACAGGGTGGAGAACACTGAAGCTTTCTTT.

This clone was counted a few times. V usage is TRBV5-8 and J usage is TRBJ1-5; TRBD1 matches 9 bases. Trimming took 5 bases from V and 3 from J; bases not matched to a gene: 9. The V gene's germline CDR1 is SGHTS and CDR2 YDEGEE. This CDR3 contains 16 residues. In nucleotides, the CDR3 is TGTGCCAGCAGACGACCGGGACAGGGACACAATCAGCCCCAGCATTTT. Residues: CASRRPGQGHNQPQHF.

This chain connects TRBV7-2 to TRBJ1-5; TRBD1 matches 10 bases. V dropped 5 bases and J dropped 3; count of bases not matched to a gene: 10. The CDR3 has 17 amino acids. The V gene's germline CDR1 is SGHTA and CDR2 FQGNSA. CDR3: CASSGLGGQGFNQPQHF. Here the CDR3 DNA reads TGTGCCAGCAGCGGCCTCGGGGGACAGGGGTTCAATCAGCCCCAGCATTTT.

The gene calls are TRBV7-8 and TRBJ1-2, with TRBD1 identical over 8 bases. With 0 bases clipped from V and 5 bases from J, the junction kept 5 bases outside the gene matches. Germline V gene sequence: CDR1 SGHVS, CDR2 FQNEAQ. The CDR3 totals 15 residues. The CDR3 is CASSLAGQGGYGYTF. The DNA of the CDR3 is TGTGCCAGCAGCTTAGCCGGACAGGGCGGGTATGGCTACACCTTC.

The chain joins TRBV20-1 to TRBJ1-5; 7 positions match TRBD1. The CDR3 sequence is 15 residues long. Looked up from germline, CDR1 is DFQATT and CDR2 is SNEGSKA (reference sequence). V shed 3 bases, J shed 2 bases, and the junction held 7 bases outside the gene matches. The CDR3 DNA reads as TGCAGTGCTAGTTCCTGGACAGGCGGCAATCAGCCCCAGCATTTT. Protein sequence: CSASSWTGGNQPQHF.

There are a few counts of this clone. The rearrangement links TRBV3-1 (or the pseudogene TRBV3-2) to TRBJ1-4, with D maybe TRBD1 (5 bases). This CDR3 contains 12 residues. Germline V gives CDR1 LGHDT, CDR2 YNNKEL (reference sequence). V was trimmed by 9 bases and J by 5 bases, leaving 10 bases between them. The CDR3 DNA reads TGTGCCAGTACAGGTGGGAATGAAAAACTGTTTTTT. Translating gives CASTGGNEKLFF.

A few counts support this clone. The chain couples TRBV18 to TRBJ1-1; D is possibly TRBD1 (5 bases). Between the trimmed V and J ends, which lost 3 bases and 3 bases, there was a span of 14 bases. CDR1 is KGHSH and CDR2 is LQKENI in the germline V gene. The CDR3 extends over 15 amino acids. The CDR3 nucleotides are TGTGCCAGCTCACCGCAACAGGAGGGCCACACTGAAGCTTTCTTT. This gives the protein CASSPQQEGHTEAFF.

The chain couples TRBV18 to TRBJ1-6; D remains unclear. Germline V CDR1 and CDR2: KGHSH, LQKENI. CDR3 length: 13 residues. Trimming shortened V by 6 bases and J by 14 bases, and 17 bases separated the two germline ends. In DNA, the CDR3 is TGTGCCAGCTCTCGACCCGATTCGGGAACCCTCCACTTT. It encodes CASSRPDSGTLHF.

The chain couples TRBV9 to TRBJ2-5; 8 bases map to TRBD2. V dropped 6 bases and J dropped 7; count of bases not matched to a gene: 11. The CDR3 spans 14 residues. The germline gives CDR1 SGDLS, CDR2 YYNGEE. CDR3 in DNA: TGTGCCAGCACCCCAGGACTAGCAGGGGCGACCCAGTACTTC. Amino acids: CASTPGLAGATQYF.